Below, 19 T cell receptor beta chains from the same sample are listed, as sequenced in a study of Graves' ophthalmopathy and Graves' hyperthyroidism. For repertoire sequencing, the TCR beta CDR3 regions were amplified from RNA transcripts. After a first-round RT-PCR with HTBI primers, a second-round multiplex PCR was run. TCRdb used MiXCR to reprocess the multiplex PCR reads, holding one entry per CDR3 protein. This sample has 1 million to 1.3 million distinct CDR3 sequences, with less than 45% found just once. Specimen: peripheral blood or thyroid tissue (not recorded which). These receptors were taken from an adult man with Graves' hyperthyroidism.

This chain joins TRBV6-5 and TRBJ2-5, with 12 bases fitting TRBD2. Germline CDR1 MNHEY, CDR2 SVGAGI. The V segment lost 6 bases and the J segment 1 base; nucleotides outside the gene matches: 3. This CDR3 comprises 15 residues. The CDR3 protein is CASRRLAGAQETQYF. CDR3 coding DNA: TGTGCCAGCAGGAGACTAGCGGGGGCCCAAGAGACCCAGTACTTC.

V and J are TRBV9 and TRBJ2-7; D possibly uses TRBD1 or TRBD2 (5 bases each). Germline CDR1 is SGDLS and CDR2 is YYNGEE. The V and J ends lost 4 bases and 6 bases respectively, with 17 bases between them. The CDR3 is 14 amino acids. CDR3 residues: CASSPRFTGAEQYF. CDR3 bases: TGTGCCAGCAGCCCCCGGTTCACCGGGGCCGAGCAGTACTTC.

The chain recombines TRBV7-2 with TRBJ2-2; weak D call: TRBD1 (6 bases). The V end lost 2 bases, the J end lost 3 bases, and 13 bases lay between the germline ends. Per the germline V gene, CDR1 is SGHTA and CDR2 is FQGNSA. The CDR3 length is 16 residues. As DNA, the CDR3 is TGTGCCAGCAGCTTAATGACAGGACTTGACACCGGGGAGCTGTTTTTT. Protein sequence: CASSLMTGLDTGELFF.

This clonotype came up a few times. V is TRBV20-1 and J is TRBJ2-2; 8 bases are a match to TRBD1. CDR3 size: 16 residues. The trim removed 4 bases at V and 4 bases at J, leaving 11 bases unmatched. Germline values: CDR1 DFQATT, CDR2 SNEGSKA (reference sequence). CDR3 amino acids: CSATQGAGPSTGELFF. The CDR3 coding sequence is TGCAGTGCTACTCAGGGGGCTGGGCCGAGCACCGGGGAGCTGTTTTTT.

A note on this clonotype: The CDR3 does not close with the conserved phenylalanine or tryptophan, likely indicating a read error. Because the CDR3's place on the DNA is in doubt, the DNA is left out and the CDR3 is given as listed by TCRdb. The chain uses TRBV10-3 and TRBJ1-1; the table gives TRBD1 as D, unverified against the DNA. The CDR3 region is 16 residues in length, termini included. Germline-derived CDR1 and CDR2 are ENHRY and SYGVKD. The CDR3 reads CAISRGTGGRNTEAFY.

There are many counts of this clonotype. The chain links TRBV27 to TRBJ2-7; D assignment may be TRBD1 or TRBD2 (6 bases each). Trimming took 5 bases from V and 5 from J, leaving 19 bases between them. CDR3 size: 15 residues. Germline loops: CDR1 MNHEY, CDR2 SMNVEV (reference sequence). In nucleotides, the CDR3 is TGTGCCAGCAGTGTAGGGACGGGGGCTCAGGACGAGCAGTACTTC. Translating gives CASSVGTGAQDEQYF.

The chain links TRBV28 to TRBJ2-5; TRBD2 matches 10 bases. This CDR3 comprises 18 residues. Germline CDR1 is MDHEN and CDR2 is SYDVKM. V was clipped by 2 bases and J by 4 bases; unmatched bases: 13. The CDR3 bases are TGTGCCAGCAGTTTACGGAGCGGGGGGGCCTTAGGGTCAGAGACCCAGTACTTC. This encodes CASSLRSGGALGSETQYF.

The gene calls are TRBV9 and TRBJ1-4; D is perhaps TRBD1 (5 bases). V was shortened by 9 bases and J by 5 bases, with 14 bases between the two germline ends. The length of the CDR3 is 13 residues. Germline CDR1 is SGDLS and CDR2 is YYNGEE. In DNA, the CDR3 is TGTGCCACCTCGGGGACGGCAAATGAAAAACTGTTTTTT. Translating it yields CATSGTANEKLFF.

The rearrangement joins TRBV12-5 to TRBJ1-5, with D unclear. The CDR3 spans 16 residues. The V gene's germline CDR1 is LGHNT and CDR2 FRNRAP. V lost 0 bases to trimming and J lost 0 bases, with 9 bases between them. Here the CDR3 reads CASGLVGHHSNQPQHF. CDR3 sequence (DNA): TGTGCTAGTGGTTTGGTCGGCCATCATAGCAATCAGCCCCAGCATTTT. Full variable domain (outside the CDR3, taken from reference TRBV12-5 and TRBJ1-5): DARVTQTPRHKVTEMGQEVTMRCQPILGHNTVFWYRQTMMQGLELLAYFRNRAPLDDSGMPKDRFSAEMPDATLATLKIQPSEPRDSAVYFCASGLVGHHSNQPQHFGDGTRLSIL.

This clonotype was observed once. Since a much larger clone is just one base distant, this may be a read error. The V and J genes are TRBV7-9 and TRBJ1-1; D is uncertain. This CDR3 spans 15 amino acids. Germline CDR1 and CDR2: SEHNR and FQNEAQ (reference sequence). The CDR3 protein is CAGSHGGRLNTEAFF. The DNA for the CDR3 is TGTGCCGGCAGTCATGGCGGCAGACTAAACACTGAAGCTTTCTTT.

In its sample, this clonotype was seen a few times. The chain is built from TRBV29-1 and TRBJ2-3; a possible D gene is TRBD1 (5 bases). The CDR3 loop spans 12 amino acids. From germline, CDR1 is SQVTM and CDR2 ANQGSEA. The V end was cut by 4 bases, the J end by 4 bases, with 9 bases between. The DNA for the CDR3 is TGCAGCGTTGGGACACCACCAGATACGCAGTATTTT. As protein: CSVGTPPDTQYF.

Here the CDR3 reads CASSRISGLRSYEQYF. The CDR3, as DNA: TGTGCCAGCAGTAGGATTTCGGGACTCCGCTCCTACGAGCAGTACTTC. The V call is TRBV2, the J call TRBJ2-7; D might be TRBD2 (6 bases). This CDR3 region has 16 residues. The germline CDR1 and CDR2 sequences are SNHLY and FYNNEI. Trimming stripped 5 bases from V and 0 bases from J, with 17 bases between.

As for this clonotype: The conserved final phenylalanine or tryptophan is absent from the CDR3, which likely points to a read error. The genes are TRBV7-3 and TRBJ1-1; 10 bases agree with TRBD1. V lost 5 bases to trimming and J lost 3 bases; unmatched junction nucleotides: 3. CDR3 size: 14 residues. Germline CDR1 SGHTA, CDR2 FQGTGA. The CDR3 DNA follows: TGTGCCAGCAGCCCTGGACAGGGGGACACTGAAGCTTTCCTT. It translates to CASSPGQGDTEAFL.

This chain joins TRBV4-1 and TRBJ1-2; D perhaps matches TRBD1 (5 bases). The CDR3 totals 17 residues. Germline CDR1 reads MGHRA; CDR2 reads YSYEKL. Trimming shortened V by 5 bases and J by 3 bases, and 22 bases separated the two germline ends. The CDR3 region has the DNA TGCGCCAGCAGCAACCGGGACCCCCGTCTAGGACACTATGGCTACACCTTC. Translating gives CASSNRDPRLGHYGYTF.

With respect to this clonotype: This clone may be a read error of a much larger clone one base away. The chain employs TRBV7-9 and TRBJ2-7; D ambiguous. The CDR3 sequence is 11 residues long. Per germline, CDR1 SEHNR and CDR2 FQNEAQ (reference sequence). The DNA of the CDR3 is TGTGCCAGCAGCAGACTCTACAAGCAGTACTTC. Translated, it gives CASSRLYKQYF. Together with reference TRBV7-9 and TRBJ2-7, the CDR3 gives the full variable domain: DTGVSQNPRHKITKRGQNVTFRCDPISEHNRLYWYRQTLGQGPEFLTYFQNEAQLEKSRLLSDRFSAERPKGSFSTLEIQRTEQGDSAMYLCASSRLYKQYFGPGTRLTVT.

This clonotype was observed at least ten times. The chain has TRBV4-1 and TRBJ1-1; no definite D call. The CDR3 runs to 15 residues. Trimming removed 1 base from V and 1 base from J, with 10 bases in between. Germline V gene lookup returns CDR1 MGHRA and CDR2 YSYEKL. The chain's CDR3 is CASSQGIRSNTEAFF. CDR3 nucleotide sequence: TGCGCCAGCAGCCAAGGGATTAGGTCGAACACTGAAGCTTTCTTT.

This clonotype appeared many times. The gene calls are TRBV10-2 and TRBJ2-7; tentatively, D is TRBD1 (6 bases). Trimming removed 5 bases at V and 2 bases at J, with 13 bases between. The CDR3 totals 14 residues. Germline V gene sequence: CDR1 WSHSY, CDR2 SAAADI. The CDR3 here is CASSTGTQPYEQYF. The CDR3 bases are TGCGCCAGCAGTACCGGGACACAGCCCTACGAGCAGTACTTC.

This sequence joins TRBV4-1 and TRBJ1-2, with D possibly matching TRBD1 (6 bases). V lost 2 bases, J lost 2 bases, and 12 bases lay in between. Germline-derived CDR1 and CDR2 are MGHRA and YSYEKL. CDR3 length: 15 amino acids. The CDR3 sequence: CASSQYPDSNYGYTF. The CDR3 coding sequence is TGCGCCAGCAGCCAATATCCGGACAGCAACTATGGCTACACCTTC.

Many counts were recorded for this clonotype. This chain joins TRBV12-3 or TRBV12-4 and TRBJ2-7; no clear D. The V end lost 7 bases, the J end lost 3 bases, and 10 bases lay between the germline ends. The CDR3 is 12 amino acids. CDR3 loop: CASNGVSYEQYF. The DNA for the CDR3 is TGTGCCAGCAATGGCGTTAGCTACGAGCAGTACTTC.